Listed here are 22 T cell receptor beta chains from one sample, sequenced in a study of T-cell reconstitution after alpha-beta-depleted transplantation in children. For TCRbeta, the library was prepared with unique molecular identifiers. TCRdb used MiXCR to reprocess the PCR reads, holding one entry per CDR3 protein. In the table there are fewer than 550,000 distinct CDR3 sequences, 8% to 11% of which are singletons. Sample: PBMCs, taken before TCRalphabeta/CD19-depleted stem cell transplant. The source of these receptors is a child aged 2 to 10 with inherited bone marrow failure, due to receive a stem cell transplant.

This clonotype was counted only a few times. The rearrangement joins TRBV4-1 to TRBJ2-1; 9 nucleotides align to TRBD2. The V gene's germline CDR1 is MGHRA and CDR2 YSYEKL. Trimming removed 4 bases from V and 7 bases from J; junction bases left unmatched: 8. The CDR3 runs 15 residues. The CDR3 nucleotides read TGCGCCAGCAGCCCACACGGACTAGCGTTAAATGAGCAGTTCTTC. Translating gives CASSPHGLALNEQFF.

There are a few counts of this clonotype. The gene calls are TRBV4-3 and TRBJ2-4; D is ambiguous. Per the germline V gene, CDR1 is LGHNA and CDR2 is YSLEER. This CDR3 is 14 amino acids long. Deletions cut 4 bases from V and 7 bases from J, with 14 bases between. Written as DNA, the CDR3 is TGCGCCAGCAGCCCAGCCGTGAGGTTGAACATTCAGTACTTC. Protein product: CASSPAVRLNIQYF.

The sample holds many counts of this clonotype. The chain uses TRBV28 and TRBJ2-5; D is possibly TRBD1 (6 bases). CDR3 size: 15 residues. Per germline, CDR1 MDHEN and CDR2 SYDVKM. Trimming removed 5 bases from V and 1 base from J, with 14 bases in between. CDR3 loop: CASSPLDRPQETQYF. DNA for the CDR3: TGTGCCAGCAGTCCACTTGACAGGCCCCAAGAGACCCAGTACTTC.

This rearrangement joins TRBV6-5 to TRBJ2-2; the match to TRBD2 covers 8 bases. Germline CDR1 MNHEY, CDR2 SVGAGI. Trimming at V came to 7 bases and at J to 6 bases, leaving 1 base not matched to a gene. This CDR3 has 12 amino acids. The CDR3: CASISGAGELFF. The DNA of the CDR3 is TGTGCCAGCATTAGCGGGGCCGGGGAGCTGTTTTTT.

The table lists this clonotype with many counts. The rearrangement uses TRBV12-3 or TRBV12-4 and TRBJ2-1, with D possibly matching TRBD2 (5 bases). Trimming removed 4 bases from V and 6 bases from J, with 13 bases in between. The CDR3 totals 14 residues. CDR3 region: CASSYQRRTNEQFF. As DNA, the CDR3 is TGTGCCAGCAGTTATCAGCGGCGGACCAATGAGCAGTTCTTC.

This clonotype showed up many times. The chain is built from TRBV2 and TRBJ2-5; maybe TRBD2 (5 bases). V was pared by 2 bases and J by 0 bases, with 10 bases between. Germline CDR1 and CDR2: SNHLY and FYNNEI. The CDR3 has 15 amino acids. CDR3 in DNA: TGTGCCAGCAGTGAACGAACTAGAAACCAAGAGACCCAGTACTTC. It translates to CASSERTRNQETQYF.

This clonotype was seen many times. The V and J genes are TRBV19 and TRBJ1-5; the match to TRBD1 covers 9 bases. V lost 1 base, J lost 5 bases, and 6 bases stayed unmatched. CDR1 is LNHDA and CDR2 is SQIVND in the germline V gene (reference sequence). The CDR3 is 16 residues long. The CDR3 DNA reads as TGTGCCAGTAGTATAGGGGACAGGGTCGTTGATCAGCCCCAGCATTTT. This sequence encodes CASSIGDRVVDQPQHF.

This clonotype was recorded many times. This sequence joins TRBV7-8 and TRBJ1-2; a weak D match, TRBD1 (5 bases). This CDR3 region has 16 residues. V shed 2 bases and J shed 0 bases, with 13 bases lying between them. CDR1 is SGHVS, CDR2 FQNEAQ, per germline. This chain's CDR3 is CASSLLGGDPNYGYTF. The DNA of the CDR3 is TGTGCCAGCAGCTTATTGGGAGGGGACCCTAACTATGGCTACACCTTC.

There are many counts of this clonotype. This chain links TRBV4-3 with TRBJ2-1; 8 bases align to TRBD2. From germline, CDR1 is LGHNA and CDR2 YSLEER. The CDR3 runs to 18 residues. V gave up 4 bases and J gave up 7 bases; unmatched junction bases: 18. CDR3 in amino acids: CASSRRPPGLARGNEQFF. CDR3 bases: TGCGCCAGCAGCCGGAGACCCCCAGGACTAGCTCGTGGGAATGAGCAGTTCTTC.

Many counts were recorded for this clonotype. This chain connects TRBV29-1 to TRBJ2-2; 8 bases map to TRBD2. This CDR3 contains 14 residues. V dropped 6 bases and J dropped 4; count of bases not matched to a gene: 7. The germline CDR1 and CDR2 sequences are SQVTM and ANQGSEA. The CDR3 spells CSVQPSGGTGELFF. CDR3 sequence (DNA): TGCAGCGTCCAGCCCAGCGGGGGCACCGGGGAGCTGTTTTTT.

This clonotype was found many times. The chain's CDR3 is CSARGGRGNEQFF. CDR3 coding DNA: TGCAGTGCTAGAGGTGGCCGGGGAAATGAGCAGTTCTTC. The chain uses TRBV20-1 and TRBJ2-1, with D maybe TRBD2 (5 bases). The CDR3 is 13 amino acids. Trimming removed 1 base at V and 7 bases at J, with 11 bases between. In germline, CDR1 is DFQATT, CDR2 SNEGSKA (reference sequence).

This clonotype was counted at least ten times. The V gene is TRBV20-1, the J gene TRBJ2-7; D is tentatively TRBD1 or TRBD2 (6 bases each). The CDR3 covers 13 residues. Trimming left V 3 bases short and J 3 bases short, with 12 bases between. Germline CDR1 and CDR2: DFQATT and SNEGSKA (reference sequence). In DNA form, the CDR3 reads TGCAGTGCTAGGGGGGGACACGACTACGAGCAGTACTTC. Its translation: CSARGGHDYEQYF.

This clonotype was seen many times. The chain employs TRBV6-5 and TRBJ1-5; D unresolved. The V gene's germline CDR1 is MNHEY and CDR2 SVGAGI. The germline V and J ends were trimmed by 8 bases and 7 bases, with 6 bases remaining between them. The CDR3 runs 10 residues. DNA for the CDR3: TGTGCCAGCCTTAGGCAGCCCCAGCATTTT. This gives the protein CASLRQPQHF.

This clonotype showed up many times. The CDR3 coding sequence is TGCAGTGCTAGGGATCGCAGAGGGGGCGACTATGGCTACACCTTC. Translation gives CSARDRRGGDYGYTF. The V and J genes are TRBV20-1 and TRBJ1-2; 7 bases are a match to TRBD1. Germline V gene sequence: CDR1 DFQATT, CDR2 SNEGSKA (reference sequence). The ends lost 3 bases at V and 3 bases at J; junction bases unmatched: 10. The CDR3 extends over 15 amino acids.

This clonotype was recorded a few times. CDR3 amino acids: CAWSTGGAETQYF. For the CDR3, the DNA is TGTGCCTGGAGTACCGGAGGGGCGGAGACCCAGTACTTC. This chain connects TRBV30 to TRBJ2-5; maybe TRBD2 (6 bases). Germline V gives CDR1 GTSNPN, CDR2 SVGIG (reference sequence). This CDR3 has 13 residues. V shed 2 bases and J shed 5 bases, with 12 bases lying between them.

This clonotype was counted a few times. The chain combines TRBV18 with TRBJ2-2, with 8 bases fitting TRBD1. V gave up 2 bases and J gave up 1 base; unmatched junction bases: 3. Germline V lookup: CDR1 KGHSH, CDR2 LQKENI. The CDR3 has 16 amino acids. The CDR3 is CASSPTDRVNTGELFF. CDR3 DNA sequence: TGTGCCAGCTCACCAACGGACAGGGTGAACACCGGGGAGCTGTTTTTT.

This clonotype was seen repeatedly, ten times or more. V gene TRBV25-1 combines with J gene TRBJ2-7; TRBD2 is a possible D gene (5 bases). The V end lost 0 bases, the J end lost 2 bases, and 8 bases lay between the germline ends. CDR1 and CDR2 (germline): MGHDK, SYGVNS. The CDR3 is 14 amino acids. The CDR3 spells CASSEYTSPYEQYF. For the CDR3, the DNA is TGTGCCAGCAGTGAATATACTAGTCCCTACGAGCAGTACTTC.

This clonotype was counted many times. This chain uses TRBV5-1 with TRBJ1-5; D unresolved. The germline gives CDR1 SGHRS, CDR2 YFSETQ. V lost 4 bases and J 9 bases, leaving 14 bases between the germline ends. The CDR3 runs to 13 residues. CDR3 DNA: TGCGCCAGCAGCAAGGACCCTATGGGGCCCCAGCATTTT. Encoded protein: CASSKDPMGPQHF.

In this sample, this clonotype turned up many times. The DNA of the CDR3 is TGTGCCAGCAGCGGATCCGGGACAGGGAACGATGAGACCCAGTACTTC. Residues: CASSGSGTGNDETQYF. The gene calls are TRBV9 and TRBJ2-5, with 9 nucleotides matching TRBD1. Germline V CDR1 and CDR2: SGDLS, YYNGEE. V dropped 3 bases and J dropped 5; count of bases not matched to a gene: 11. This CDR3 contains 16 residues.

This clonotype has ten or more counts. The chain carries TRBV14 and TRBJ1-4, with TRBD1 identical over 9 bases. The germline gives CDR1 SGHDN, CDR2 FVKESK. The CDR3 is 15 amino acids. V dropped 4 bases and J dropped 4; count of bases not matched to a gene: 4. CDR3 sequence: CASSPGQGINEKLFF. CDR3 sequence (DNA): TGTGCCAGCAGCCCGGGACAGGGAATTAATGAAAAACTGTTTTTT.

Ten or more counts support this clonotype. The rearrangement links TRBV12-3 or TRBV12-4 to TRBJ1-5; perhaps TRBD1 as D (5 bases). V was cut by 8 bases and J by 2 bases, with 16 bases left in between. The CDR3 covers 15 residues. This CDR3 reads CASWLHGARNQPQHF. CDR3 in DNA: TGTGCCAGCTGGTTACATGGGGCACGCAATCAGCCCCAGCATTTT.

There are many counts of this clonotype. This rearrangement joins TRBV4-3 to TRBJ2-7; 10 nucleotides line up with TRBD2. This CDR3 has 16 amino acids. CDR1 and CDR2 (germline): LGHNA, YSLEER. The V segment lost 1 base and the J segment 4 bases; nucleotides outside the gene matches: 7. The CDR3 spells CASSQGKTSGSYEQYF. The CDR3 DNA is TGCGCCAGCAGCCAAGGGAAGACTAGCGGGTCTTACGAGCAGTACTTC.